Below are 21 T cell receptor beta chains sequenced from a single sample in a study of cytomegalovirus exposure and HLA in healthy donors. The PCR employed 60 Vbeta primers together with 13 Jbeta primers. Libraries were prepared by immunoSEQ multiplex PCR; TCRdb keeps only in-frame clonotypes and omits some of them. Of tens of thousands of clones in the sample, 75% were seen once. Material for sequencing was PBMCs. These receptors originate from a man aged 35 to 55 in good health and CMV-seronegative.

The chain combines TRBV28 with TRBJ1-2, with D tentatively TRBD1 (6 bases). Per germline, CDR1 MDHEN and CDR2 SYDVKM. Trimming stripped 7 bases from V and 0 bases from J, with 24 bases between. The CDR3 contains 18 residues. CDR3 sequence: CASTPPGHGAAPNYGYTF. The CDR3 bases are TGTGCCAGCACTCCACCGGGACACGGGGCGGCCCCTAACTATGGCTACACCTTC.

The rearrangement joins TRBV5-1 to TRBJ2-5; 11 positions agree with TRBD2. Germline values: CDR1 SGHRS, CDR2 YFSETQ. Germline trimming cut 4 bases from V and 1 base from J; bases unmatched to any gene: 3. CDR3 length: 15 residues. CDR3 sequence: CASSNGLAGQETQYF. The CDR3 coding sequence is TGCGCCAGCAGCAACGGACTAGCGGGCCAAGAGACCCAGTACTTC. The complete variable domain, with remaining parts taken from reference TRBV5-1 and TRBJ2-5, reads KAGVTQTPRYLIKTRGQQVTLSCSPISGHRSVSWYQQTPGQGLQFLFEYFSETQRNKGNFPGRFSGRQFSNSRSEMNVSTLELGDSALYLCASSNGLAGQETQYFGPGTRLLVL.

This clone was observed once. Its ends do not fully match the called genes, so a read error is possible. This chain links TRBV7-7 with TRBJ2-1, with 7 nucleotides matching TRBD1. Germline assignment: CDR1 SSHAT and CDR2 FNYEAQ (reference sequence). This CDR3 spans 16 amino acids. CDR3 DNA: TGTGCTAGCAGCTTAGGGACAGACCTTAGATACAATGAGCAGTTCTTC. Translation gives CASSLGTDLRYNEQFF.

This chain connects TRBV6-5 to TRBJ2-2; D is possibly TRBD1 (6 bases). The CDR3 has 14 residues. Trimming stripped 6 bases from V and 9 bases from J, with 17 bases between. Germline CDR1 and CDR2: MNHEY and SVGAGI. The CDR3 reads CASRRQVGNWELFF. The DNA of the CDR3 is TGTGCCAGCAGAAGACAGGTTGGGAACTGGGAGCTGTTTTTT.

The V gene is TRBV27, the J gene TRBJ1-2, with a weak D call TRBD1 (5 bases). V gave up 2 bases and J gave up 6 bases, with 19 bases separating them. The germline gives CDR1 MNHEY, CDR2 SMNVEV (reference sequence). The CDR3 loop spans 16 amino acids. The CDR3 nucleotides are TGTGCCAGCAGTTTAAGGGCCTCAGGGCTTGGGGATGGCTACACCTTC. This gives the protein CASSLRASGLGDGYTF.

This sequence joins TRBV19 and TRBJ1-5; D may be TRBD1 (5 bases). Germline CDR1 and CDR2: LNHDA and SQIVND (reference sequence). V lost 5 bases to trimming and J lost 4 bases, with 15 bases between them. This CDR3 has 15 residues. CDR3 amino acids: CASSPRGTGNQPQHF. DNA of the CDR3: TGTGCCAGTAGTCCCCGCGGGACGGGGAATCAGCCCCAGCATTTT. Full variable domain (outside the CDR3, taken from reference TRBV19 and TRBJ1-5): DGGITQSPKYLFRKEGQNVTLSCEQNLNHDAMYWYRQDPGQGLRLIYYSQIVNDFQKGDIAEGYSVSREKKESFPLTVTSAQKNPTAFYLCASSPRGTGNQPQHFGDGTRLSIL.

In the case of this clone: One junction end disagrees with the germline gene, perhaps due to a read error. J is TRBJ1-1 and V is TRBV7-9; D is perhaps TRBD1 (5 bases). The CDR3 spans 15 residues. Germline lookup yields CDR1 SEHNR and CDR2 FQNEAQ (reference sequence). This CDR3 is CSSSPPGGVNTEAFF. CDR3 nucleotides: TGTTCCAGCAGCCCCCCGGGAGGGGTGAACACTGAAGCTTTCTTT.

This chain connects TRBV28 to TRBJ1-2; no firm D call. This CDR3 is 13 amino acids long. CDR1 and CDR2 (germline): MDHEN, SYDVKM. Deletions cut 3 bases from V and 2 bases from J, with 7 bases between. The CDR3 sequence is CASSFGNNYGYTF. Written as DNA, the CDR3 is TGTGCCAGCAGTTTCGGTAACAACTATGGCTACACCTTC.

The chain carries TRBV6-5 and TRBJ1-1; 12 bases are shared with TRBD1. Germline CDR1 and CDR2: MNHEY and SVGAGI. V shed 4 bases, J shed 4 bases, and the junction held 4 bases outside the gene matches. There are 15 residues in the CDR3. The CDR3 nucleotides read TGTGCCAGCAGTTCGGGACAGGGGGCTCTCACTGAAGCTTTCTTT. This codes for CASSSGQGALTEAFF.

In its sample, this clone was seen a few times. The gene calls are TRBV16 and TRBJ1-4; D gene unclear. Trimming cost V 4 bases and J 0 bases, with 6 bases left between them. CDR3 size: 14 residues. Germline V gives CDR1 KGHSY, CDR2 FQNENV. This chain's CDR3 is CASSLTATNEKLFF. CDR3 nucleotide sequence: TGTGCCAGCAGCCTAACAGCAACTAATGAAAAACTGTTTTTT.

In nucleotides, the CDR3 is TGTGCCAGCAGCTTGGAGGAGTTGGGCTATGGCTACACCTTC. Residues: CASSLEELGYGYTF. The chain couples TRBV5-4 to TRBJ1-2; D not certain. Germline loops: CDR1 SGHNT, CDR2 YYREEE (reference sequence). CDR3 length: 14 amino acids. V lost 0 bases and J 4 bases, leaving 10 bases between the germline ends.

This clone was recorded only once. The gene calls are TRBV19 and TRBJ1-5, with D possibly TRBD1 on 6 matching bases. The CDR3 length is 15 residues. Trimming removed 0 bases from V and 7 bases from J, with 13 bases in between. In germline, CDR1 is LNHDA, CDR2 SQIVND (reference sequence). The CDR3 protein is CASSIDKQGRQPQHF. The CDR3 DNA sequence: TGTGCCAGTAGTATAGATAAACAGGGCAGACAGCCCCAGCATTTT.

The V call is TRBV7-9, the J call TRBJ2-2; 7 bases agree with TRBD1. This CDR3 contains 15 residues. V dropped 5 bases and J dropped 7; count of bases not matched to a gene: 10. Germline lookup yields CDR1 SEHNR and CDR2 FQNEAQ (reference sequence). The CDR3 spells CASSPTRTGFGELFF. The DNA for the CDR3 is TGTGCCAGCAGCCCTACTCGGACAGGTTTCGGGGAGCTGTTTTTT. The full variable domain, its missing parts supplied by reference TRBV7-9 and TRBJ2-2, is DTGVSQNPRHKITKRGQNVTFRCDPISEHNRLYWYRQTLGQGPEFLTYFQNEAQLEKSRLLSDRFSAERPKGSFSTLEIQRTEQGDSAMYLCASSPTRTGFGELFFGEGSRLTVL.

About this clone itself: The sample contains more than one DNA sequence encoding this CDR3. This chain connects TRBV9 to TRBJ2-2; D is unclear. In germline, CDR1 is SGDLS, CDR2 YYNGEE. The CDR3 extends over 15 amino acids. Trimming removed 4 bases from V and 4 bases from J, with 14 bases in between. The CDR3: CASSLDPSGTGELFF. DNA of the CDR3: TGTGCCAGCAGCCTAGATCCCAGTGGCACCGGGGAGCTGTTTTTT.

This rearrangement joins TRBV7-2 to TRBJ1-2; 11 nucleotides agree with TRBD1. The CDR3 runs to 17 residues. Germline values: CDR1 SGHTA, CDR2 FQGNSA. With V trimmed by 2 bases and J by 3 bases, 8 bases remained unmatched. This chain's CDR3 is CASSLLGGTGGDYGYTF. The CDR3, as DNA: TGTGCCAGCAGCTTACTTGGAGGGACAGGGGGGGACTATGGCTACACCTTC.

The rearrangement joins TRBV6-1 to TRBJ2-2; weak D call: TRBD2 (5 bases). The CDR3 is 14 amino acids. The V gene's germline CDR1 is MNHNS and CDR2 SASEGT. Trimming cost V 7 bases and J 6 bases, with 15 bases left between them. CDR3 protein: CASTRGSRSGELFF. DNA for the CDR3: TGTGCCAGCACCAGAGGGAGCCGATCCGGGGAGCTGTTTTTT.

CDR3 DNA: TGTGCCAGCGCAAAGACAGGGGATAATTCACCCCTCCACTTT. Its translation: CASAKTGDNSPLHF. The V gene is TRBV18, the J gene TRBJ1-6; 8 bases line up with TRBD1. CDR3 length: 14 residues. Germline-derived CDR1 and CDR2 are KGHSH and LQKENI. V shed 8 bases and J 5 bases; nucleotides not matched to a gene: 5.

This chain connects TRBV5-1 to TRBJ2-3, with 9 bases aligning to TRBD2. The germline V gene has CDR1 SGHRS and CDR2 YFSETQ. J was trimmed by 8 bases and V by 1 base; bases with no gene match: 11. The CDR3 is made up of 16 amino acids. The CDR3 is CASSLTSGGPAGTQYF. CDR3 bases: TGCGCCAGCAGCTTGACGAGCGGGGGGCCGGCTGGTACGCAGTATTTT.

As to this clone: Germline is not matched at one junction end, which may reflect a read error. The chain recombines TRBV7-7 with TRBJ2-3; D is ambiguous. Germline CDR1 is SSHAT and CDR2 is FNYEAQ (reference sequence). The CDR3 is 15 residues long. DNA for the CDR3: TGTGCTAGCAGCTTAGTCCACAGTTCCACAGATACGCAGTATTTT. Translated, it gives CASSLVHSSTDTQYF.

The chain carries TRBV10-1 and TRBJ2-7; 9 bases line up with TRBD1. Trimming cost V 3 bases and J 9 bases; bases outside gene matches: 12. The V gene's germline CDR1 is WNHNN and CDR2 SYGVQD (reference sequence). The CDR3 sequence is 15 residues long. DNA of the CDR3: TGCGCCAGCAGTGACACCGGGACAGGGAAATTTGGGCAGTACTTC. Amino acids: CASSDTGTGKFGQYF.

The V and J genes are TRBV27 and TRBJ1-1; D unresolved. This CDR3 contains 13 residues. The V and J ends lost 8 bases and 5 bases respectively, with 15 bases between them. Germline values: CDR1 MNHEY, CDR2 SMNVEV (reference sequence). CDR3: CASAITSVTEAFF. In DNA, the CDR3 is TGTGCCAGCGCCATAACTTCCGTAACTGAAGCTTTCTTT.